The text below deals with one T cell receptor beta chain. The clone's antigen remains unknown. No base qualities exist here, and no much larger clone lies one base off it. The source of the sample is a study of beta chain features in type 1 diabetes listed by TCRdb under 2018. General notes on the study: No differences in mean age, gender distribution, total cell number or subset yield were found between patients and healthy donors. A total of over 95,000,000 sorted cells were examined across all samples, and RNA yield correlated strongly with the number of cells per subset. The study compared the TCRB repertoires of sorted circulating CD4+ T cell subsets in recently diagnosed type 1 diabetes patients with those in matched healthy donors. Whereas all 30 or so donors provided naive and central memory subsets, regulatory and stem cell-like memory subsets were isolated from just 8 patients and roughly 8 healthy donors.

General study outcomes and caveats: Because the HLA sub-analyses included only small numbers of individuals, any influence of HLA type on TCRB rearrangement was left unresolved. Patients with type 1 diabetes made fewer insertions and deleted more nucleotides at VDJ recombination sites, implying thymic rearrangement abnormalities. Naive, central memory and regulatory TCRB repertoires appeared to be more similar among patients than among healthy donors. Sequencing cDNA rather than genomic DNA could over-represent highly expressing activated cells, although activation and CD3 levels did not differ between groups. A moderate but significant shortening of TCRB CDR3 length was observed in type 1 diabetes patients in all four CD4+ subsets. PCR might favor shorter templates, but patient and control samples were amplified and corrected together, so any skew would affect both groups equally.

CDR1 and CDR2, looked up from the germline V gene, are KGHSH and LQKENI. Measured from the cysteine to the phenylalanine, the CDR3 is 16 residues long. Only the CDR3 DNA stays, 48 bases, in frame from base 1. V is cut back by 0 bases and J by 1 base, with 3 bases in the junction unmatched. The entire amount of isolated RNA was reverse transcribed using the High Capacity cDNA Reverse Transcription Kit, so the sequenced TCRB transcripts were expressed ones. Stem cell-like memory T cell samples underwent survey-depth immunoSEQ sequencing, averaging roughly 1 million total reads per sample. Sorted cells were lysed in RLT buffer and RNA was extracted with DNase-treated RNeasy Micro or Mini kits, depending on cell number. To prevent cross-contamination, each cell subset was processed individually, whereas patient and healthy donor samples were processed jointly. Using the immunoSEQ multiplex PCR, TCRB sequences were amplified from cDNA into 87-bp fragments spanning the CDR3 region. Sequencing of the amplicons was performed on the Illumina HiSeq platform. Regarding the original processing steps: PCR bias was corrected computationally using synthetic template baselines, and reads within Hamming distance 2 were collapsed, with unmergeable singletons discarded. Reads were aligned against IMGT to assign V, D and J genes, CDR3 length and insertions or deletions at six rearrangement sites. Clonotype counts were normalized to sorted cell number within each subset before computing true diversity and Gini coefficients with the tcR R package. The overlap coefficient, calculated on TCRB nucleotide sequences, was used to quantify repertoire sharing. TCRdb provides this immuneACCESS table in a form limited to in-frame rearrangements. Some clones are lacking; in checked studies, under half of them reflect an unresolved V gene, and why the rest are absent is not known. V, J and clone size derive from that table, while D and trimming were established from the DNA sequence. Across this sample there are some 23,000 clones, with 55% to 70% seen only once. The ten largest clonotypes hold 0.9% to 1.4% of the sample.

From each donor, a single peripheral blood sample of 100 to 150 mL on average was drawn into heparinised tubes. A BD FACSAria II and a panel including CD45RO, CCR7, CD25, CD127, CD95 and CD27 were used to sort naive, central memory, regulatory and stem cell-like memory CD4+ T cells. All sorted populations exceeded 95% purity. PBMCs were isolated right away by Lymphoprep density gradient centrifugation and were stained directly, without culture. Samples were stained and sorted in pairs, with one healthy donor and one patient per experiment, so that batch effects were minimized. The origin of this receptor is a woman aged 35 to 49 with type 1 diabetes. The specimen was stem cell memory CD4+ T cells from blood. The cell subset or site label here, explained by the study, means: stem cell-like memory CD4+ T cells. The rearranged segments are TRBV18 and TRBJ1-1, with 9 bases in between that match TRBD1. The CDR3 reads CASSPPGQGRNTEAFF. The nucleotide sequence is TGTGCCAGCTCACCACCGGGACAGGGCCGGAACACTGAAGCTTTCTTT.